The 5 T cell receptor beta chains listed next were all sequenced from one sample in a study of OX40 agonist ivuxolimab in advanced cancers. The table came from immunoSEQ multiplex PCR; TCRdb's copy has only in-frame clones and leaves some out. The sample includes 55,000 to 70,000 clones, roughly nine tenths of them seen just once. The material sequenced was CD4+ or CD8+ T cells sorted from blood, taken in a trial of the OX40 agonist ivuxolimab. These receptors were collected from an adult with an advanced solid tumor such as melanoma, head and neck, liver or kidney cancer.

The V call is TRBV5-1, the J call TRBJ2-7; the D gene is possibly TRBD1 (5 bases). V was clipped by 0 bases and J by 1 base, with 8 bases between them. The CDR3 has 14 amino acids. Germline V CDR1 and CDR2: SGHRS, YFSETQ. The CDR3 sequence is CASSLAGLSYEQYF. In DNA, the CDR3 is TGCGCCAGCAGCTTGGCAGGGCTATCCTACGAGCAGTACTTC.

The rearrangement links TRBV6-5 to TRBJ2-1; D is uncertain. Germline CDR1 is MNHEY and CDR2 is SVGAGI. The CDR3 is 14 amino acids. V gave up 6 bases and J gave up 1 base, with 10 bases separating them. The chain's CDR3 is CASRTQESYNEQFF. CDR3 bases: TGTGCCAGCAGGACCCAAGAGTCCTACAATGAGCAGTTCTTC.

The rearrangement uses TRBV18 and TRBJ2-3; the D is unclear. This CDR3 is built from 13 residues. Per the germline V gene, CDR1 is KGHSH and CDR2 is LQKENI. V lost 2 bases to trimming and J lost 4 bases, with 7 bases between them. The CDR3 loop is CASSPGEADTQYF. The CDR3, as DNA: TGTGCCAGCTCACCAGGGGAAGCAGATACGCAGTATTTT.

J is TRBJ1-4 and V is TRBV6-1; unclear D gene. Trimming cost V 6 bases and J 13 bases, with 12 bases left between them. This CDR3 region has 11 residues. In germline, CDR1 is MNHNS, CDR2 SASEGT. The CDR3 spells CASRGLVGLFF. The CDR3 region has the DNA TGTGCCAGCAGAGGCCTCGTGGGACTGTTTTTT.

This clone was picked up one time. The chain recombines TRBV6-1 with TRBJ2-5; the D call may be TRBD1 or TRBD2 (5 bases each). V lost 6 bases and J lost 4, with 15 bases in between. The germline V gene has CDR1 MNHNS and CDR2 SASEGT. This CDR3 has 14 residues. CDR3 coding DNA: TGTGCCAGCAGGGGGACGTCCCTCTCAGAGACCCAGTACTTC. It specifies CASRGTSLSETQYF.